This TCR beta chain derives from a study of shared clonotypes between healthy human individuals. General study findings and limits: The low donor count limited represented genetic and exposure-history diversity.

Germline V gene data show CDR1 as SNHLY and CDR2 as FYNNEI. With 7 bases clipped from V and 3 bases from J, the junction kept 8 bases outside the gene matches. This CDR3 comprises 15 residues. Turning to this clone: Its antigen is undetermined.

Profiling relied on immunoSEQ multiplex PCR, and the TCRdb table lists in-frame clones only, not all of them. The table has hundreds of thousands of clones, less than 80% seen once. This sequence originates from a woman aged 25 to 45 in good health. The sequenced material came from memory CD4+ T cells sorted from blood. Subset meaning: CD45RA-negative fraction. This chain uses TRBV2 with TRBJ2-3; 9 nucleotides line up with TRBD2. The CDR3 is CASKVAGVITDTQYF. The CDR3 DNA reads as TGTGCCAGCAAAGTAGCGGGAGTTATAACAGATACGCAGTATTTT.